Below, 20 T cell receptor beta chains from the same sample are listed, as sequenced in a study of CD8 T cells in Susac syndrome. When the RNA was reverse transcribed, random hexamers were used with an input of roughly 0.5 to 1 ug. One entry per CDR3 protein, called by TCRdb with MiXCR from the immunoSEQ multiplex PCR reads. The repertoire holds about 110,000 distinct CDR3 sequences, with about 95% as singletons. The specimen sequenced was CD4+ T cells from PBMCs. The receptors shown here come from a human donor in good health.

This rearrangement joins TRBV12-3 or TRBV12-4 to TRBJ1-5; tentatively, D is TRBD1 (5 bases). With 6 bases removed from V and 7 bases from J, the gap between germline ends came to 16 bases. The CDR3 length is 14 residues. Here the CDR3 DNA reads TGTGCCAGCAGGCTCCGGGACGAAGGGCAGCCCCAGCATTTT. It is translated as CASRLRDEGQPQHF.

The chain links TRBV10-2 to TRBJ2-5; TRBD1 is a possible D gene (5 bases). Trimming took off 4 bases at V and 5 bases at J, with 8 bases between the two ends. There are 12 residues in the CDR3. In germline, CDR1 is WSHSY, CDR2 SAAADI. The CDR3 spells CASSAAGETQYF. DNA of the CDR3: TGCGCCAGCAGTGCCGCAGGGGAGACCCAGTACTTC.

V is TRBV5-8 and J is TRBJ1-2, with D unclear. The V and J ends lost 1 base and 4 bases respectively, with 14 bases between them. The CDR3 covers 15 residues. Germline V gene sequence: CDR1 SGHTS, CDR2 YDEGEE. The CDR3 DNA is TGTGCCAGCAGCTTGCGAGGGTCGAGCGCCTATGGCTACACCTTC. Amino acids: CASSLRGSSAYGYTF.

This sequence joins TRBV30 and TRBJ1-2; 8 bases agree with TRBD1. With V trimmed by 0 bases and J by 4 bases, 7 bases remained unmatched. CDR3 length: 15 residues. Germline CDR1 reads GTSNPN; CDR2 reads SVGIG (reference sequence). The CDR3 here is CAWSVRQGATYGYTF. Written as DNA, the CDR3 is TGTGCCTGGAGTGTACGGCAGGGGGCTACCTATGGCTACACCTTC.

The V gene is TRBV29-1, the J gene TRBJ2-6; D gene uncertain. In germline, CDR1 is SQVTM, CDR2 ANQGSEA. This CDR3 is 14 amino acids long. V dropped 4 bases and J dropped 0 bases, with 7 bases sitting between them. Written as DNA, the CDR3 is TGCAGCGTTGTGTCAGTCTCTGGGGCCAACGTCCTGACTTTC. It is translated as CSVVSVSGANVLTF. Complete variable domain (other parts from reference TRBV29-1 and TRBJ2-6): SAVISQKPSRDICQRGTSLTIQCQVDSQVTMMFWYRQQPGQSLTLIATANQGSEATYESGFVIDKFPISRPNLTFSTLTVSNMSPEDSSIYLCSVVSVSGANVLTFGAGSRLTVL.

This chain uses TRBV29-1 with TRBJ2-5; TRBD2 agrees at 8 bases. The length of the CDR3 is 12 residues. With 6 bases clipped from V and 5 bases from J, the junction kept 5 bases outside the gene matches. The germline V gene has CDR1 SQVTM and CDR2 ANQGSEA. The CDR3 spells CSVGTSGETQYF. CDR3 coding DNA: TGCAGCGTCGGGACTAGTGGTGAGACCCAGTACTTC.

The rearrangement joins TRBV29-1 to TRBJ2-5, with unresolved D. The length of the CDR3 is 12 residues. Germline assignment: CDR1 SQVTM and CDR2 ANQGSEA. Between the trimmed V and J ends, which lost 6 bases and 1 base, there was a span of 9 bases. The CDR3 here is CSVAPSQETQYF. DNA for the CDR3: TGCAGCGTAGCACCGAGCCAAGAGACCCAGTACTTC.

This rearrangement joins TRBV20-1 to TRBJ1-5; D is undetermined. V was cut by 2 bases and J by 2 bases, with 7 bases left in between. CDR1 is DFQATT and CDR2 is SNEGSKA in the germline V gene (reference sequence). The CDR3 has 13 residues. The DNA of the CDR3 is TGCAGTGCTAGAAATCCGGGCAATCAGCCCCAGCATTTT. It translates to CSARNPGNQPQHF.

The chain recombines TRBV6-1 with TRBJ2-5, with TRBD2 matching 11 bases. Germline V lookup: CDR1 MNHNS, CDR2 SASEGT. The CDR3 consists of 16 residues. Germline trimming cut 6 bases from V and 2 bases from J; bases unmatched to any gene: 8. The DNA of the CDR3 is TGTGCCAGCAGCCGACGTAGCGGGGGGGTTCAAGAGACCCAGTACTTC. Translated: CASSRRSGGVQETQYF.

The table lists this clonotype with a few counts. The chain carries TRBV7-2 and TRBJ2-6; the D call may be TRBD1 or TRBD2 (6 bases each). The CDR3 has 14 amino acids. The germline V gene has CDR1 SGHTA and CDR2 FQGNSA. V lost 4 bases and J 4 bases, leaving 8 bases between the germline ends. Here the CDR3 reads CASSSGAGANVLTF. The CDR3 bases are TGTGCCAGCAGCTCGGGGGCGGGGGCCAACGTCCTGACTTTC. Combining the CDR3 with reference TRBV7-2 and TRBJ2-6 gives the whole variable domain GAGVSQSPSNKVTEKGKDVELRCDPISGHTALYWYRQSLGQGLEFLIYFQGNSAPDKSGLPSDRFSAERTGGSVSTLTIQRTQQEDSAVYLCASSSGAGANVLTFGAGSRLTVL.

This rearrangement joins TRBV6-6 to TRBJ2-3; D may be TRBD2 (7 bases). Germline V gene data show CDR1 as MNHNY and CDR2 as SVGAGI (reference sequence). The CDR3 is 15 amino acids. The V end was cut by 6 bases, the J end by 5 bases, with 18 bases between. The CDR3 sequence: CASSLSRGGKDTQYF. As DNA, the CDR3 is TGTGCCAGCAGCCTCTCGAGGGGGGGAAAAGATACGCAGTATTTT.

V usage is TRBV2 and J usage is TRBJ2-4; TRBD2 matches at 8 bases. The CDR3 runs to 15 residues. V trimming: 4 bases; J trimming: 3 bases; junction bases outside the gene matches: 5. CDR1 SNHLY and CDR2 FYNNEI come from the germline V gene. In DNA form, the CDR3 reads TGTGCCAGCAGTGGGCGGGGGGAAAACAAAAACATTCAGTACTTC. It yields the protein CASSGRGENKNIQYF.

The chain couples TRBV7-2 to TRBJ1-5, with D unclear. Deletions cut 3 bases from V and 4 bases from J, with 4 bases between. This CDR3 spans 12 amino acids. Germline loops: CDR1 SGHTA, CDR2 FQGNSA. CDR3: CASSFINQPQHF. In DNA, the CDR3 is TGTGCCAGCAGCTTTATAAATCAGCCCCAGCATTTT.

This sequence joins TRBV7-3 and TRBJ2-5; TRBD2 matches at 7 bases. With 4 bases clipped from V and 5 bases from J, the junction kept 10 bases outside the gene matches. The CDR3 totals 15 residues. Per germline, CDR1 SGHTA and CDR2 FQGTGA. CDR3 loop: CASSSTGGKEETQYF. As DNA, the CDR3 is TGTGCCAGCAGCTCGACCGGGGGGAAAGAGGAGACCCAGTACTTC.

CDR3 in DNA: TGTGCCACCAGCTTGGAGGGTGATACGCAGTATTTT. Amino acid sequence: CATSLEGDTQYF. This rearrangement joins TRBV24-1 to TRBJ2-3; perhaps TRBD2 as D (6 bases). Germline CDR1 and CDR2: KGHDR and SFDVKD. Trimming cost V 7 bases and J 6 bases, with 10 bases left between them. The CDR3 contains 12 residues.

V usage is TRBV25-1 and J usage is TRBJ2-1; TRBD2 agrees at 9 bases. This CDR3 spans 13 amino acids. Germline V gene sequence: CDR1 MGHDK, CDR2 SYGVNS. V was pared by 8 bases and J by 7 bases, with 6 bases of the junction left unmatched. The CDR3 region is CASGSGSMNEQFF. CDR3 nucleotides: TGTGCCAGCGGTAGCGGGAGTATGAATGAGCAGTTCTTC.

Written as DNA, the CDR3 is TGTGCCAGCAGCTCGCTCGGACTAAGGACTGAAGCTTTCTTT. Protein sequence: CASSSLGLRTEAFF. The chain combines TRBV7-9 with TRBJ1-1, with D unresolved. Germline CDR1 SEHNR, CDR2 FQNEAQ (reference sequence). V was clipped by 4 bases and J by 5 bases, with 14 bases between them. The CDR3 consists of 14 residues.

The chain employs TRBV30 and TRBJ2-7, with 8 positions matching TRBD2. This CDR3 comprises 13 residues. The junction had 3 bases not matched to a gene; V was cut back by 5 bases and J by 0 bases. Germline values: CDR1 GTSNPN, CDR2 SVGIG (reference sequence). Written as DNA, the CDR3 is TGTGCCTGGGAGCGGGAGCCCTCCTACGAGCAGTACTTC. It translates to CAWEREPSYEQYF.

The chain uses TRBV3-1 and TRBJ2-7; D unclear. The CDR3 sequence is 12 residues long. Trimming left V 4 bases short and J 3 bases short, with 7 bases between. Per germline, CDR1 LGHDT and CDR2 YNNKEL (reference sequence). The CDR3, as DNA: TGTGCCAGCAGCCCCAGCCTCTACGAGCAGTACTTC. This translates into CASSPSLYEQYF.

V usage is TRBV5-1 and J usage is TRBJ1-2; 10 positions match TRBD1. The CDR3 length is 13 residues. The V gene end was trimmed by 4 bases and the J gene end by 8 bases; junction bases not matched to a gene: 5. CDR1 SGHRS and CDR2 YFSETQ come from the germline V gene. CDR3 loop: CASSRGTGEGYTF. For the CDR3, the DNA is TGCGCCAGCAGCAGGGGGACAGGGGAAGGCTACACCTTC.